The source of this T cell receptor beta chain is a study of monozygotic twins with inflammatory bowel disease. Study-wide points: Repertoire similarity matched across concordant and discordant twins, perhaps owing to limited power. IBD patients exhibited fewer clonotypes shared with other individuals than healthy twins, particularly with disease activity.

The CDR3 has 14 residues. CDR1 is MNHEY, CDR2 SVGAGI, per germline. TCRdb reprocessed the 5' RACE reads and stores each CDR3 protein as one record, lacking DNA. This sample contains some 200,000 distinct CDR3 sequences. On this clonotype: No antigen is known for it.

Sequencing was performed on blood. The V gene is TRBV6-5, the J gene TRBJ1-3. The clonotype comes from a human donor with ulcerative colitis or Crohn's disease, or a healthy co-twin of an affected twin (not recorded which). CDR3 sequence: CASSYDPQGNTIYF.